This T cell receptor (beta chain) originates from a study of graft-versus-host responses after intestinal transplantation. Sequencing was performed with immunoSEQ multiplex PCR; in TCRdb, only in-frame clones are kept and a portion is missing. The table shows around 100,000 clones, with about 90% occurring only once. This clone was seen a handful of times. Its matching antigen is unknown. Source: unstimulated CD4+ T cells sorted from spleen or lymph node cells, taken before intestinal transplant. This sequence originates from a human donor who received an intestinal transplant.

CDR3: CASRQASETQYF. CDR3 sequence (DNA): TGTGCCAGCCGACAGGCTTCAGAGACCCAGTACTTC. The chain is built from TRBV6-1 and TRBJ2-5, with D possibly being TRBD1 (6 bases). This CDR3 has 12 residues. V was clipped by 8 bases and J by 4 bases, with 11 bases between them. The germline gives CDR1 MNHNS, CDR2 SASEGT.